These 25 T cell receptor beta chains were all obtained from the same sample, sequenced in a study of shared clonotypes between healthy human individuals. Data came from immunoSEQ multiplex PCR; TCRdb stores just in-frame clones and leaves some out. Among millions of clones, approximately 92% were seen once, and the ten largest hold about 0.13%. Material for sequencing was naive CD4+ T cells sorted from blood. Sample subset: CD45RA+ positively selected. The receptors were gathered from a man in his late teens or twenties in good health.

This chain links TRBV5-4 with TRBJ2-2, with unresolved D. Trimming removed 3 bases from V and 4 bases from J, with 13 bases in between. Per germline, CDR1 SGHNT and CDR2 YYREEE (reference sequence). CDR3 length: 15 amino acids. CDR3 sequence reads: CASSSTADGTGELFF. CDR3 coding DNA: TGTGCCAGCAGCTCCACCGCGGACGGCACCGGGGAGCTGTTTTTT.

This clone was recorded only once. The chain uses TRBV19 and TRBJ2-5; 7 bases line up with TRBD2. CDR3 length: 15 amino acids. Trimming at V came to 4 bases and at J to 4 bases, leaving 9 bases not matched to a gene. Germline assignment: CDR1 LNHDA and CDR2 SQIVND (reference sequence). CDR3 loop: CASSTLPGGGETQYF. CDR3 DNA sequence: TGTGCCAGTAGTACCCTACCGGGCGGGGGAGAGACCCAGTACTTC.

Comments on this clone: Within the sample, other DNA sequences also encode this same CDR3. DNA of the CDR3: TGTGCCTGGAGTTCTGGGGAGACCCAGTACTTC. Translation: CAWSSGETQYF. The chain employs TRBV30 and TRBJ2-5; D not certain. The CDR3 has 11 residues. The ends were cut back, 2 bases at V and 5 bases at J, with 6 bases in the middle. Per germline, CDR1 GTSNPN and CDR2 SVGIG (reference sequence).

This chain uses TRBV19 with TRBJ1-2; 10 bases are shared with TRBD1. The CDR3 is 15 amino acids. Germline CDR1 is LNHDA and CDR2 is SQIVND (reference sequence). Trimming took 4 bases from V and 6 from J; bases not matched to a gene: 8. The CDR3 is CASSKRDRGPNGYTF. CDR3 nucleotides: TGTGCCAGTAGTAAGCGCGACAGGGGGCCAAATGGCTACACCTTC.

The chain recombines TRBV19 with TRBJ1-3; D unresolved. The CDR3 covers 13 residues. The V gene lost 10 bases and the J gene lost 4 bases, with 14 bases spanning the gap. CDR1 and CDR2 from the germline V gene are LNHDA and SQIVND (reference sequence). In nucleotides, the CDR3 is TGTGCCACACTAAGTGCCGCCGGAAACACCATATATTTT. Its translation: CATLSAAGNTIYF.

Worth noting for this clone: Distinct nucleotide sequences in the sample also encode this CDR3. V usage is TRBV9 and J usage is TRBJ2-5; TRBD2 matches at 7 bases. CDR1 SGDLS and CDR2 YYNGEE come from the germline V gene. V lost 0 bases, J lost 5 bases, and 4 bases stayed unmatched. The CDR3 covers 14 residues. In nucleotides, the CDR3 is TGTGCCAGCAGCGTAGCTGGGGGGGAGGAGACCCAGTACTTC. This encodes CASSVAGGEETQYF.

V gene TRBV12-5 combines with J gene TRBJ1-2; the match to TRBD1 covers 11 bases. The CDR3 contains 18 residues. After removal of 3 bases from V and 3 bases from J, the junction contained 12 bases not matched to a gene. Germline assignment: CDR1 LGHNT and CDR2 FRNRAP. The CDR3 region is CASGFGPKGQGDDYGYTF. DNA for the CDR3: TGTGCTAGTGGTTTCGGACCGAAGGGACAGGGGGATGACTATGGCTACACCTTC.

The chain combines TRBV10-3 with TRBJ2-5; 7 positions match TRBD2. This CDR3 comprises 14 residues. The trim removed 10 bases at V and 5 bases at J, leaving 13 bases unmatched. Germline V CDR1 and CDR2: ENHRY, SYGVKD. The CDR3 nucleotides are TGTGCCAGCGGAAGTTCGGGGGGACGGGAGACCCAGTACTTC. Translation: CASGSSGGRETQYF.

This chain joins TRBV19 and TRBJ2-1; TRBD2 aligns across 11 bases. V was clipped by 1 base and J by 14 bases; unmatched bases: 7. The CDR3 is 14 residues long. Germline lookup yields CDR1 LNHDA and CDR2 SQIVND (reference sequence). The CDR3 loop reads CASSIGLAGRDKFF. The CDR3 DNA follows: TGTGCCAGTAGTATAGGACTAGCGGGGAGGGATAAGTTCTTC.

In its sample, this clone was seen once. The rearrangement links TRBV6-1 to TRBJ1-1; no firm D call. Germline loops: CDR1 MNHNS, CDR2 SASEGT. This CDR3 has 11 residues. V was trimmed by 3 bases and J by 10 bases, leaving 9 bases between them. As DNA, the CDR3 is TGTGCCAGCAGTGAGCTAGTCGGAGCTTTCTTT. Its translation is CASSELVGAFF.

This CDR3 reads CASSLVQGKAEAFF. In DNA form, the CDR3 reads TGTGCCAGCAGCTTAGTTCAGGGGAAGGCTGAAGCTTTCTTT. The chain employs TRBV7-9 and TRBJ1-1; D possibly corresponds to TRBD1 (6 bases). The V gene's germline CDR1 is SEHNR and CDR2 FQNEAQ (reference sequence). The CDR3 runs to 14 residues. Trimming shortened V by 1 base and J by 6 bases, and 12 bases separated the two germline ends.

V usage is TRBV9 and J usage is TRBJ1-2; possibly TRBD1 for D (6 bases). The germline gives CDR1 SGDLS, CDR2 YYNGEE. The CDR3 spans 14 residues. Trimming pared 0 bases from V and 7 bases from J, leaving 13 bases between. The CDR3 here is CASSVGGGAPGYTF. For the CDR3, the DNA is TGTGCCAGCAGCGTAGGGGGGGGCGCCCCTGGCTACACCTTC.

The chain joins TRBV6-1 to TRBJ2-5; D is tentatively TRBD1 or TRBD2 (6 bases each). Germline V gene sequence: CDR1 MNHNS, CDR2 SASEGT. With 4 bases removed from V and 2 bases from J, the gap between germline ends came to 17 bases. The CDR3 covers 16 residues. CDR3 DNA sequence: TGTGCCAGCAGTGGGGGCGGGACAACCCTTCAAGAGACCCAGTACTTC. Its translation is CASSGGGTTLQETQYF.

CDR3 sequence (DNA): TGCGCCAGCAGCCAAGTTTCAGGCTACAATGAGCAGTTCTTC. Translating gives CASSQVSGYNEQFF. The chain carries TRBV4-3 and TRBJ2-1; D gene uncertain. Trimming left V 1 base short and J 3 bases short, with 7 bases between. This CDR3 has 14 amino acids. In germline, CDR1 is LGHNA, CDR2 YSLEER.

The gene calls are TRBV7-9 and TRBJ1-4; unclear D gene. Germline V gene sequence: CDR1 SEHNR, CDR2 FQNEAQ (reference sequence). The CDR3 has 13 amino acids. The V end lost 6 bases, the J end lost 10 bases, and 15 bases lay between the germline ends. The CDR3 bases are TGTGCCAGCAGTCCAACGACGGGCGCAAAACTGTTTTTT. It yields the protein CASSPTTGAKLFF.

CDR3 DNA sequence: TGCGCCAGCAGCCAAGGGACATTCTATGGCTACACCTTC. Translation gives CASSQGTFYGYTF. The chain carries TRBV4-1 and TRBJ1-2; D is perhaps TRBD1 (5 bases). Germline values: CDR1 MGHRA, CDR2 YSYEKL. This CDR3 region has 13 residues. Trimming took off 1 base at V and 4 bases at J, with 7 bases between the two ends.

The J gene is TRBJ2-7, the V gene TRBV19; D perhaps matches TRBD1 (5 bases). Trimming took off 4 bases at V and 6 bases at J, with 13 bases between the two ends. The CDR3 is 13 residues long. Germline CDR1 and CDR2: LNHDA and SQIVND (reference sequence). The CDR3 DNA is TGTGCCAGTAGTACGGCAGGGAAAGGCGAGCAGTACTTC. Encoded protein: CASSTAGKGEQYF.

J is TRBJ2-2 and V is TRBV30; no firm D call. CDR1 and CDR2 from the germline V gene are GTSNPN and SVGIG (reference sequence). The CDR3 is 12 residues long. V was clipped by 3 bases and J by 7 bases, with 9 bases between them. CDR3 residues: CAWSRLSGELFF. The CDR3 coding sequence is TGTGCCTGGAGCCGACTCAGCGGGGAGCTGTTTTTT.

The chain couples TRBV7-9 to TRBJ1-4; tentatively, D is TRBD1 (6 bases). CDR1 and CDR2 (germline): SEHNR, FQNEAQ (reference sequence). Trimming took off 4 bases at V and 7 bases at J, with 13 bases between the two ends. CDR3 length equals 14 residues. DNA of the CDR3: TGTGCCAGCAGCTCAGCGGGACAAAGTGAAAAACTGTTTTTT. Translated: CASSSAGQSEKLFF.

The sample holds one count of this clone. The sample contains more than one DNA sequence encoding this CDR3. The chain links TRBV6-5 to TRBJ1-4, with no clear D. The germline V gene has CDR1 MNHEY and CDR2 SVGAGI. The CDR3 is 13 amino acids. V shed 6 bases and J shed 5 bases, with 10 bases lying between them. This CDR3 is CASSRTGNEKLFF. The CDR3, as DNA: TGTGCCAGCAGCCGGACCGGGAATGAAAAACTGTTTTTT.

The chain uses TRBV11-3 and TRBJ2-5; tentatively, D is TRBD2 (6 bases). Per germline, CDR1 SGHNT and CDR2 YENEEA. V dropped 0 bases and J dropped 2 bases, with 13 bases sitting between them. This CDR3 contains 16 residues. In DNA form, the CDR3 reads TGTGCCAGCAGCTTAGACGCGACTAGGAATCAAGAGACCCAGTACTTC. Amino acids: CASSLDATRNQETQYF.

For the CDR3, the DNA is TGTGCCAGCAGCCAAGATTCAGGGTTCGGTCAGCCCCAGCATTTT. Protein: CASSQDSGFGQPQHF. The J gene is TRBJ1-5, the V gene TRBV4-2, with D tentatively TRBD1 (5 bases). This CDR3 region has 15 residues. Germline lookup yields CDR1 LGHNA and CDR2 YNFKEQ. V gave up 0 bases and J gave up 6 bases, with 12 bases separating them.

This chain joins TRBV2 and TRBJ2-7, with a possible D match to TRBD1 (5 bases). Germline CDR1 and CDR2: SNHLY and FYNNEI. This CDR3 comprises 11 residues. V dropped 6 bases and J dropped 7 bases, with 10 bases sitting between them. This CDR3 reads CASRLNREQYF. The CDR3 DNA reads TGTGCCAGCAGGCTAAACAGGGAGCAGTACTTC. The full variable domain, its missing parts supplied by reference TRBV2 and TRBJ2-7, is EPEVTQTPSHQVTQMGQEVILRCVPISNHLYFYWYRQILGQKVEFLVSFYNNEISEKSEIFDDQFSVERPDGSNFTLKIRSTKLEDSAMYFCASRLNREQYFGPGTRLTVT.

In its sample, this clone was seen once. Other DNA sequences of this sample code for an identical CDR3. The rearrangement links TRBV18 to TRBJ2-5; D assignment may be TRBD1 or TRBD2 (5 bases each). The germline V gene has CDR1 KGHSH and CDR2 LQKENI. V was clipped by 3 bases and J by 2 bases, with 7 bases between them. The CDR3 totals 13 residues. The CDR3 sequence: CASSPGAQETQYF. CDR3 nucleotide sequence: TGTGCCAGCTCACCCGGGGCTCAAGAGACCCAGTACTTC.

As regards this clone: The sample carries other DNA sequences with the same CDR3. The chain is built from TRBV5-4 and TRBJ2-1, with TRBD2 matching 8 bases. V was clipped by 4 bases and J by 0 bases; unmatched bases: 6. The germline gives CDR1 SGHNT, CDR2 YYREEE (reference sequence). The length of the CDR3 is 16 residues. CDR3 DNA sequence: TGTGCCAGCAGCCCCGGCGGGGGGAGCTCCTACAATGAGCAGTTCTTC. Translated, it gives CASSPGGGSSYNEQFF.